The sequence of this TCR beta chain was determined in a study of T cells in Graves' hyperthyroidism and ophthalmopathy. General study results and limits: Ophthalmopathy was separated from stable hyperthyroidism by a 13 V-J model.

The V end was cut by 1 base, the J end by 2 bases, with 12 bases between. Germline-derived CDR1 and CDR2 are SGHTA and FQGNSA. This CDR3 has 15 amino acids. Uncontrolled infection, other autoimmune disease, pregnancy or lactation disqualified patients from enrolment. The PBMCs studied were ones that came from about 9.9 ml fresh peripheral blood. Amplified TCR beta CDR3 regions derived from RNA transcripts. The HTBI primer set was used in a first-round RT-PCR of the TCR CDR3. Via MiXCR, TCRdb re-called the multiplex PCR reads, giving one row per CDR3 protein. Among about 290,000 distinct CDR3 sequences, roughly an eighth were seen once, and the ten largest hold 7% to 9%. This clonotype was seen at least ten times. Its antigen is still unknown.

The gene calls are TRBV7-2 and TRBJ2-7, with D perhaps TRBD2 (5 bases). This TCR came from a woman between 40 and 55 years old with Graves' hyperthyroidism. The sequenced material came from blood. The CDR3 loop is CASSLGPNSAYEQYF. The CDR3, as DNA: TGTGCCAGCAGCTTAGGCCCGAATAGCGCCTACGAGCAGTACTTC. Variable domain in full (rest from reference TRBV7-2 and TRBJ2-7): GAGVSQSPSNKVTEKGKDVELRCDPISGHTALYWYRQSLGQGLEFLIYFQGNSAPDKSGLPSDRFSAERTGGSVSTLTIQRTQQEDSAVYLCASSLGPNSAYEQYFGPGTRLTVT.